What follows are 11 T cell receptor beta chains derived from one specimen sequenced in a study of PD-1 blockade in classical Hodgkin lymphoma. Assay used: immunoSEQ multiplex PCR; TCRdb lists only in-frame clones, some missing. Seen here are 45,000 to 50,000 clones, around 80% observed once, and the top ten hold around 20%. Every patient had relapsed following autologous stem cell transplantation, and cohorts differed in brentuximab vedotin exposure. This specimen consisted of peripheral blood mononuclear cells (PBMCs), obtained before the second cycle of nivolumab. Receptors originate from a human donor with classical Hodgkin lymphoma.

This sequence joins TRBV5-4 and TRBJ2-7; D gene unclear. Germline CDR1 is SGHNT and CDR2 is YYREEE (reference sequence). The CDR3 spans 15 residues. Trimming took off 5 bases at V and 1 base at J, with 16 bases between the two ends. In DNA, the CDR3 is TGTGCCAGCAGGGTCGCAGGAAAGGGATCCTACGAGCAGTACTTC. It translates to CASRVAGKGSYEQYF.

V is TRBV27 and J is TRBJ1-6; possible D gene TRBD1, 5 bases. V lost 5 bases and J lost 12, with 14 bases in between. The CDR3 runs to 13 residues. Germline V gene lookup returns CDR1 MNHEY and CDR2 SMNVEV (reference sequence). The CDR3 region is CASSPHPGGPLHF. CDR3 DNA: TGTGCCAGCAGTCCCCATCCCGGGGGACCCCTCCACTTT.

This clone was recorded many times. The V gene is TRBV28, the J gene TRBJ2-2; D gene uncertain. CDR1 is MDHEN, CDR2 SYDVKM, per germline. The CDR3 is 15 residues long. V was clipped by 7 bases and J by 1 base, with 13 bases between them. CDR3 region: CASNPTAGNTGELFF. CDR3 coding DNA: TGTGCCAGCAACCCTACGGCCGGGAACACCGGGGAGCTGTTTTTT. Looking up the rest from reference TRBV28 and TRBJ2-2 gives the full variable domain: DVKVTQSSRYLVKRTGEKVFLECVQDMDHENMFWYRQDPGLGLRLIYFSYDVKMKEKGDIPEGYSVSREKKERFSLILESASTNQTSMYLCASNPTAGNTGELFFGEGSRLTVL.

The chain uses TRBV15 and TRBJ1-1; D is possibly TRBD1 (6 bases). Trimming removed 1 base from V and 1 base from J, with 10 bases in between. CDR3 length: 15 amino acids. CDR1 is LNHNV, CDR2 YYDKDF, per germline (reference sequence). The CDR3 region is CATSRAGGSNTEAFF. The CDR3 coding sequence is TGTGCCACCAGCAGAGCCGGGGGCTCGAACACTGAAGCTTTCTTT.

The V and J genes are TRBV4-2 and TRBJ2-7; 8 bases line up with TRBD2. CDR1 and CDR2 (germline): LGHNA, YNFKEQ. This CDR3 contains 17 residues. V shed 1 base and J 0 bases; nucleotides not matched to a gene: 8. CDR3 in DNA: TGTGCCAGCAGCCAAGTCGGGAGCGGGGGTTTCTCCTACGAGCAGTACTTC. It translates to CASSQVGSGGFSYEQYF.

This chain links TRBV19 with TRBJ2-1; no reliable D call. Trimming took off 3 bases at V and 0 bases at J, with 9 bases between the two ends. Germline V CDR1 and CDR2: LNHDA, SQIVND (reference sequence). This CDR3 has 15 amino acids. CDR3 DNA sequence: TGTGCCAGTAGTATGGGCTCCAGCTCCTACAATGAGCAGTTCTTC. Its translation is CASSMGSSSYNEQFF.

The gene calls are TRBV4-2 and TRBJ2-7; 9 bases agree with TRBD1. J was trimmed by 6 bases and V by 1 base; bases with no gene match: 7. Per the germline V gene, CDR1 is LGHNA and CDR2 is YNFKEQ. This CDR3 region has 15 residues. The CDR3 sequence: CASSQGGQGRSEQYF. The CDR3 coding sequence is TGTGCCAGCAGCCAAGGGGGACAGGGCCGGAGCGAGCAGTACTTC.

This chain links TRBV18 with TRBJ2-5, with D perhaps given as TRBD1 or TRBD2 (5 bases each). This CDR3 comprises 17 residues. From germline, CDR1 is KGHSH and CDR2 LQKENI. V was cut by 3 bases and J by 4 bases, with 21 bases left in between. The DNA of the CDR3 is TGTGCCAGCTCACCCTACTTAGGACAAGGGGCGGGAGAGACCCAGTACTTC. Translated: CASSPYLGQGAGETQYF.

This sequence joins TRBV5-1 and TRBJ2-5; TRBD2 matches 9 bases. The CDR3 sequence is 13 residues long. CDR1 is SGHRS, CDR2 YFSETQ, per germline. The V and J ends lost 4 bases and 9 bases, in that order; junction bases with no gene match: 7. The CDR3: CASSLGTSSAQYF. The CDR3 DNA reads TGCGCCAGCAGCCTCGGGACTAGCTCGGCCCAGTACTTC.

The rearrangement links TRBV13 to TRBJ2-1; D is uncertain. CDR1 PRHDT and CDR2 FYEKMQ come from the germline V gene (reference sequence). With 1 base removed from V and 8 bases from J, the gap between germline ends came to 18 bases. CDR3 size: 16 residues. The CDR3 reads CASSLDRTPEADEQFF. CDR3 coding DNA: TGTGCCAGCAGCTTAGATAGGACGCCCGAGGCGGATGAGCAGTTCTTC.

The chain combines TRBV7-2 with TRBJ2-3; 12 positions agree with TRBD2. This CDR3 contains 14 residues. Germline V gene lookup returns CDR1 SGHTA and CDR2 FQGNSA. The J segment lost 7 bases and the V segment lost 5 bases, leaving 4 bases of the junction unmatched. Here the CDR3 DNA reads TGTGCCAGCAGCCAGACTAGCGGGGGTTATACGCAGTATTTT. As protein: CASSQTSGGYTQYF.